A single sample is the source of the 21 T cell receptor beta chains below, sequenced in a study of technical replicates of blood from several donors. Some clones are missing from TCRdb's copy, which holds only in-frame ones; the method was immunoSEQ multiplex PCR. The sample has approximately 85,000 clones; 94% are singletons. Sequenced material: T cells isolated from PBMCs. Receptor source: a human donor in good health.

V gene TRBV2 combines with J gene TRBJ1-5, with no clear D. CDR1 SNHLY and CDR2 FYNNEI come from the germline V gene. This CDR3 is built from 13 residues. The V end lost 6 bases, the J end lost 6 bases, and 12 bases lay between the germline ends. CDR3 coding DNA: TGTGCCAGCAGGCGGGGAGAGGGTCAGCCCCAGCATTTT. Encoded protein: CASRRGEGQPQHF.

The chain uses TRBV6-5 and TRBJ1-1; TRBD1 matches 7 bases. The trim removed 0 bases at V and 11 bases at J, leaving 9 bases unmatched. CDR3 length: 14 residues. CDR1 and CDR2 from the germline V gene are MNHEY and SVGAGI. The CDR3 DNA follows: TGTGCCAGCAGTTACTCCCTCAACAGGGGAGTTGCTTTCTTT. Translated: CASSYSLNRGVAFF.

The chain couples TRBV28 to TRBJ2-1; 9 bases line up with TRBD2. The CDR3 is 16 residues long. Germline V gives CDR1 MDHEN, CDR2 SYDVKM. The V and J ends lost 6 bases and 7 bases, in that order; junction bases with no gene match: 13. CDR3 sequence: CASRASASGTANEQFF. CDR3 bases: TGTGCCAGCAGAGCCAGTGCTAGCGGGACGGCGAATGAGCAGTTCTTC. The full variable domain, rest sourced from reference TRBV28 and TRBJ2-1, is DVKVTQSSRYLVKRTGEKVFLECVQDMDHENMFWYRQDPGLGLRLIYFSYDVKMKEKGDIPEGYSVSREKKERFSLILESASTNQTSMYLCASRASASGTANEQFFGPGTRLTVL.

The rearrangement uses TRBV10-3 and TRBJ2-4; tentatively, D is TRBD1 (6 bases). Per the germline V gene, CDR1 is ENHRY and CDR2 is SYGVKD. Deletions cut 6 bases from V and 0 bases from J, with 18 bases between. The CDR3 extends over 17 amino acids. The CDR3 sequence: CAISEHRQALAKNIQYF. For the CDR3, the DNA is TGTGCCATCAGCGAACACAGACAGGCGCTAGCCAAAAACATTCAGTACTTC.

This chain connects TRBV19 to TRBJ2-7; a possible D gene is TRBD2 (5 bases). The germline gives CDR1 LNHDA, CDR2 SQIVND (reference sequence). V lost 3 bases and J 0 bases, leaving 12 bases between the germline ends. This CDR3 is 15 amino acids long. CDR3 loop: CASSMRLASSYEQYF. The CDR3 bases are TGTGCCAGTAGTATGCGCCTAGCAAGCTCCTACGAGCAGTACTTC. Using reference TRBV19 and TRBJ2-7 for the parts outside the CDR3, the full variable domain is DGGITQSPKYLFRKEGQNVTLSCEQNLNHDAMYWYRQDPGQGLRLIYYSQIVNDFQKGDIAEGYSVSREKKESFPLTVTSAQKNPTAFYLCASSMRLASSYEQYFGPGTRLTVT.

The J gene is TRBJ1-1, the V gene TRBV6-5; 7 nucleotides match TRBD1. Germline CDR1 and CDR2: MNHEY and SVGAGI. CDR3 size: 12 residues. The V segment lost 6 bases and the J segment 8 bases; nucleotides outside the gene matches: 6. Written as DNA, the CDR3 is TGTGCCAGCAGATTACAGGGGAGGGAAGCTTTCTTT. Translation gives CASRLQGREAFF.

This chain joins TRBV28 and TRBJ2-4, with 8 positions matching TRBD1. The CDR3 consists of 14 residues. Germline V CDR1 and CDR2: MDHEN, SYDVKM. Losses at the gene ends were 6 bases for V and 4 bases for J; bases not matched to a gene: 5. The CDR3 loop is CASSSQGAKNIQYF. CDR3 sequence (DNA): TGTGCCAGCAGCTCTCAGGGGGCTAAAAACATTCAGTACTTC.

In its sample, this clone was seen a few times. This sequence joins TRBV19 and TRBJ1-2; 7 bases match TRBD1. J was trimmed by 4 bases and V by 5 bases; bases with no gene match: 7. Germline loops: CDR1 LNHDA, CDR2 SQIVND (reference sequence). The length of the CDR3 is 14 residues. For the CDR3, the DNA is TGTGCCAGTAGTGTACTACAGGGGTCCTATGGCTACACCTTC. This gives the protein CASSVLQGSYGYTF.

The genes are TRBV4-1 and TRBJ2-7; 9 bases align to TRBD1. The CDR3 is 14 amino acids. Per the germline V gene, CDR1 is MGHRA and CDR2 is YSYEKL. J gave up 5 bases and V 5 bases, and 7 bases lay outside the gene matches. The DNA for the CDR3 is TGCGCCAGCAGCTTATACAGGGGGCCCCACGAGCAGTACTTC. Its protein is CASSLYRGPHEQYF.

V is TRBV19 and J is TRBJ2-7, with 8 bases matching TRBD1. Trimming at V came to 4 bases and at J to 1 base, leaving 3 bases not matched to a gene. There are 14 residues in the CDR3. CDR1 LNHDA and CDR2 SQIVND come from the germline V gene (reference sequence). CDR3 bases: TGTGCCAGTAGTACCCGACAGGGGTCCTACGAGCAGTACTTC. Translation: CASSTRQGSYEQYF.

V is TRBV5-1 and J is TRBJ1-1; D is possibly TRBD1 (5 bases). Per germline, CDR1 SGHRS and CDR2 YFSETQ. V was trimmed by 4 bases and J by 1 base, leaving 8 bases between them. This CDR3 is 13 amino acids long. CDR3 coding DNA: TGCGCCAGCAGCCCCCAGGGGAACACTGAAGCTTTCTTT. The encoded protein is CASSPQGNTEAFF.

V gene TRBV28 combines with J gene TRBJ1-1, with D perhaps TRBD1 (6 bases). With 2 bases removed from V and 1 base from J, the gap between germline ends came to 17 bases. CDR1 is MDHEN, CDR2 SYDVKM, per germline. This CDR3 contains 17 residues. CDR3 sequence reads: CASSLPLGGGQNTEAFF. The CDR3 DNA reads as TGTGCCAGCAGTTTACCCCTCGGGGGGGGCCAGAACACTGAAGCTTTCTTT.

The chain employs TRBV6-5 and TRBJ1-1, with 8 bases matching TRBD1. Germline V gene data show CDR1 as MNHEY and CDR2 as SVGAGI. This CDR3 comprises 15 residues. The V and J ends lost 5 bases and 1 base, in that order; junction bases with no gene match: 6. CDR3 sequence (DNA): TGTGCCAGCAGTCCGAGACAGGGGACGAACACTGAAGCTTTCTTT. It specifies CASSPRQGTNTEAFF.

J is TRBJ2-3 and V is TRBV6-4; D gene ambiguous. The CDR3 consists of 15 residues. Deletions cut 5 bases from V and 1 base from J, with 13 bases between. Germline V gene data show CDR1 as MRHNA and CDR2 as SNTAGT. The chain's CDR3 is CASSRSFAGTDTQYF. The CDR3 coding sequence is TGTGCCAGCAGTCGGAGCTTTGCCGGCACAGATACGCAGTATTTT.

The chain joins TRBV6-1 to TRBJ2-3; possible D gene TRBD1, 6 bases. The CDR3 contains 15 residues. Between the trimmed V and J ends, which lost 7 bases and 4 bases, there was a span of 18 bases. Germline V gene lookup returns CDR1 MNHNS and CDR2 SASEGT. CDR3 protein: CASTKGQFGADTQYF. The CDR3 DNA follows: TGTGCCAGCACGAAAGGACAGTTTGGAGCAGATACGCAGTATTTT.

The J gene is TRBJ1-6, the V gene TRBV12-5, with D maybe TRBD1 (6 bases). V was cut by 6 bases and J by 7 bases, with 13 bases left in between. The CDR3 extends over 14 amino acids. Per the germline V gene, CDR1 is LGHNT and CDR2 is FRNRAP. The CDR3 coding sequence is TGTGCTAGTGGCGGGGCAGGGGCCAATTCACCCCTCCACTTT. Its translation is CASGGAGANSPLHF. The full variable domain, completed using reference TRBV12-5 and TRBJ1-6, is DARVTQTPRHKVTEMGQEVTMRCQPILGHNTVFWYRQTMMQGLELLAYFRNRAPLDDSGMPKDRFSAEMPDATLATLKIQPSEPRDSAVYFCASGGAGANSPLHFGNGTRLTVT.

The chain combines TRBV5-1 with TRBJ1-4, with 7 bases aligning to TRBD1. The CDR3 extends over 16 amino acids. The germline V gene has CDR1 SGHRS and CDR2 YFSETQ. V lost 0 bases, J lost 7 bases, and 9 bases stayed unmatched. CDR3 region: CASSLGGQTSIEKLFF. The CDR3 DNA reads TGCGCCAGCAGCTTGGGGGGACAGACGAGCATTGAAAAACTGTTTTTT.

The V call is TRBV5-1, the J call TRBJ1-1; D gene ambiguous. Deletions cut 4 bases from V and 0 bases from J, with 16 bases between. Germline-derived CDR1 and CDR2 are SGHRS and YFSETQ. The CDR3 contains 16 residues. In nucleotides, the CDR3 is TGCGCCAGCAGCCCTAAGTGGGCGGGCGTGAACACTGAAGCTTTCTTT. Translation gives CASSPKWAGVNTEAFF.

V is TRBV6-1 and J is TRBJ1-1; D call uncertain. V lost 2 bases, J lost 0 bases, and 10 bases lay in between. This CDR3 is built from 15 residues. The V gene's germline CDR1 is MNHNS and CDR2 SASEGT. The CDR3 reads CASSEMVRLNTEAFF. CDR3 DNA sequence: TGTGCCAGCAGTGAAATGGTACGGTTGAACACTGAAGCTTTCTTT.

This chain links TRBV18 with TRBJ2-1, with D possibly matching TRBD2 (6 bases). The CDR3 totals 18 residues. Germline V gene lookup returns CDR1 KGHSH and CDR2 LQKENI. With 3 bases removed from V and 3 bases from J, the gap between germline ends came to 21 bases. Here the CDR3 DNA reads TGTGCCAGCTCACCGGGACTTACCTTTTCACAGAACTACAATGAGCAGTTCTTC. Translation: CASSPGLTFSQNYNEQFF.

This chain connects TRBV5-6 to TRBJ2-2; 14 bases agree with TRBD2. The CDR3 is made up of 19 amino acids. The V gene end was trimmed by 4 bases and the J gene end by 3 bases; junction bases not matched to a gene: 11. Germline CDR1 reads SGHDT; CDR2 reads YYEEEE. The CDR3 here is CASSGMGLAGVGDTGELFF. The CDR3 DNA sequence: TGTGCCAGCAGCGGGATGGGACTAGCGGGGGTCGGGGACACCGGGGAGCTGTTTTTT.